Listed here are 16 T cell receptor beta chains from one sample, sequenced in a study of blood T cell repertoires in COVID-19. Sequencing was performed with immunoSEQ multiplex PCR; in TCRdb, only in-frame clones are kept and a portion is missing. The sample carries 350,000 or so clones, 90% recorded once. The sample was peripheral blood. The source of these receptors is a young man with active or convalescent COVID-19.

The chain combines TRBV4-3 with TRBJ1-1, with a weak D call TRBD1 (5 bases). The germline V gene encodes CDR1 LGHNA and CDR2 YSLEER. Trimming pared 1 base from V and 2 bases from J, leaving 11 bases between. The length of the CDR3 is 15 residues. CDR3 residues: CASSQVRTPNTEAFF. In DNA form, the CDR3 reads TGCGCCAGCAGCCAAGTTAGGACACCTAACACTGAAGCTTTCTTT.

The chain combines TRBV7-9 with TRBJ1-2, with D unresolved. CDR3 size: 14 residues. V was clipped by 5 bases and J by 5 bases, with 15 bases between them. CDR1 and CDR2 from the germline V gene are SEHNR and FQNEAQ (reference sequence). The DNA for the CDR3 is TGTGCCAGCAGCGTTTCCCCGGGTGGGTATGGCTACACCTTC. Translating it yields CASSVSPGGYGYTF.

The chain joins TRBV11-2 to TRBJ2-1; 11 bases are shared with TRBD2. After removal of 6 bases from V and 8 bases from J, the junction contained 3 bases not matched to a gene. CDR3 length equals 13 residues. From germline, CDR1 is SGHAT and CDR2 FQNNGV. The CDR3 spells CASSRSGRDEQFF. The DNA of the CDR3 is TGTGCCAGCAGTCGTAGCGGGAGGGATGAGCAGTTCTTC.

The chain has TRBV19 and TRBJ2-2; 10 positions match TRBD1. The CDR3 has 16 residues. The germline V gene has CDR1 LNHDA and CDR2 SQIVND (reference sequence). The junction had 9 bases not matched to a gene; V was cut back by 6 bases and J by 5 bases. This CDR3 reads CASRGTGAVWTGELFF. Written as DNA, the CDR3 is TGTGCCAGTAGAGGGACAGGGGCCGTTTGGACCGGGGAGCTGTTTTTT. Looking up the rest from reference TRBV19 and TRBJ2-2 gives the full variable domain: DGGITQSPKYLFRKEGQNVTLSCEQNLNHDAMYWYRQDPGQGLRLIYYSQIVNDFQKGDIAEGYSVSREKKESFPLTVTSAQKNPTAFYLCASRGTGAVWTGELFFGEGSRLTVL.

J is TRBJ2-5 and V is TRBV19, with D maybe TRBD2 (6 bases). The V and J ends lost 3 bases and 5 bases respectively, with 13 bases between them. This CDR3 comprises 14 residues. CDR1 LNHDA and CDR2 SQIVND come from the germline V gene (reference sequence). The CDR3: CASSIRDLGETQYF. The CDR3 DNA follows: TGTGCCAGTAGTATCCGGGACTTAGGGGAGACCCAGTACTTC. Variable domain in full (rest from reference TRBV19 and TRBJ2-5): DGGITQSPKYLFRKEGQNVTLSCEQNLNHDAMYWYRQDPGQGLRLIYYSQIVNDFQKGDIAEGYSVSREKKESFPLTVTSAQKNPTAFYLCASSIRDLGETQYFGPGTRLLVL.

V is TRBV6-2 or TRBV6-3 and J is TRBJ1-1; no reliable D call. With 5 bases removed from V and 5 bases from J, the gap between germline ends came to 12 bases. Germline V lookup: CDR1 MNHEY, CDR2 SVGEGT. The CDR3 loop spans 13 amino acids. The CDR3 sequence: CASSLPVRTEAFF. The CDR3 bases are TGTGCCAGCAGTCTACCCGTACGTACTGAAGCTTTCTTT.

This chain connects TRBV9 to TRBJ2-1, with 8 bases matching TRBD2. The CDR3 contains 15 residues. Trimming cost V 2 bases and J 1 base; bases outside gene matches: 2. The germline V gene has CDR1 SGDLS and CDR2 YYNGEE. The CDR3 DNA follows: TGTGCCAGCAGCGTCGGGGGGGCGTCCTACAATGAGCAGTTCTTC. It encodes CASSVGGASYNEQFF.

The chain couples TRBV7-6 to TRBJ2-7; 8 nucleotides line up with TRBD1. CDR1 and CDR2 from the germline V gene are SGHVS and FNYEAQ. After removal of 1 base from V and 0 bases from J, the junction contained 2 bases not matched to a gene. The CDR3 totals 15 residues. CDR3 residues: CASSLETGASYEQYF. The CDR3 DNA reads as TGTGCCAGCAGCTTAGAGACAGGGGCCTCCTACGAGCAGTACTTC.

This chain connects TRBV13 to TRBJ2-7; perhaps TRBD2 as D (6 bases). V was pared by 3 bases and J by 2 bases, with 14 bases between. Per germline, CDR1 PRHDT and CDR2 FYEKMQ (reference sequence). The CDR3 sequence is 15 residues long. The CDR3 is CASSLPTERAYEQYF. In DNA, the CDR3 is TGTGCCAGCAGCTTGCCCACAGAGCGGGCCTACGAGCAGTACTTC.

This rearrangement joins TRBV3-1 (or the pseudogene TRBV3-2) to TRBJ1-4, with 8 positions matching TRBD1. CDR3 length equals 14 residues. The J segment lost 7 bases and the V segment lost 2 bases, leaving 3 bases of the junction unmatched. The V gene's germline CDR1 is LGHDT and CDR2 YNNKEL (reference sequence). The CDR3: CASSQRQGTEKLFF. The DNA for the CDR3 is TGTGCCAGCAGCCAAAGACAGGGGACTGAAAAACTGTTTTTT.

V is TRBV5-4 and J is TRBJ2-2; D may be TRBD2 (7 bases). Germline CDR1 reads SGHNT; CDR2 reads YYREEE (reference sequence). The CDR3 extends over 16 amino acids. The ends were cut back, 4 bases at V and 5 bases at J, with 18 bases in the middle. In nucleotides, the CDR3 is TGTGCCAGCAGCCCGGACGGGGGAGGGGGGACCGGGGAGCTGTTTTTT. It encodes CASSPDGGGGTGELFF. Complete variable domain (other parts from reference TRBV5-4 and TRBJ2-2): ETGVTQSPTHLIKTRGQQVTLRCSSQSGHNTVSWYQQALGQGPQFIFQYYREEENGRGNFPPRFSGLQFPNYSSELNVNALELDDSALYLCASSPDGGGGTGELFFGEGSRLTVL.

This chain joins TRBV7-9 and TRBJ1-2, with 8 bases that match TRBD1. The CDR3 has 14 amino acids. V lost 6 bases, J lost 1 base, and 4 bases stayed unmatched. In germline, CDR1 is SEHNR, CDR2 FQNEAQ (reference sequence). The CDR3 DNA reads TGTGCCAGCAGTTCTGGACAGGGTAACTATGGCTACACCTTC. As protein: CASSSGQGNYGYTF.

The chain is built from TRBV6-6 and TRBJ2-7, with D possibly matching TRBD1 (5 bases). This CDR3 contains 13 residues. Trimming shortened V by 6 bases and J by 5 bases, and 14 bases separated the two germline ends. CDR1 is MNHNY, CDR2 SVGAGI, per germline (reference sequence). The CDR3 DNA reads as TGTGCCAGCAGAAAAGGGTGGACAAACGAGCAGTACTTC. It encodes CASRKGWTNEQYF.

This chain joins TRBV30 and TRBJ1-2; unclear D gene. V lost 4 bases to trimming and J lost 0 bases, with 15 bases between them. The CDR3 spans 15 residues. From germline, CDR1 is GTSNPN and CDR2 SVGIG (reference sequence). CDR3: CAWNFQRGSNYGYTF. In nucleotides, the CDR3 is TGTGCCTGGAATTTTCAACGGGGATCTAACTATGGCTACACCTTC. Looking up the rest from reference TRBV30 and TRBJ1-2 gives the full variable domain: SQTIHQWPATLVQPVGSPLSLECTVEGTSNPNLYWYRQAAGRGLQLLFYSVGIGQISSEVPQNLSASRPQDRQFILSSKKLLLSDSGFYLCAWNFQRGSNYGYTFGSGTRLTVV.

This rearrangement joins TRBV12-3 or TRBV12-4 to TRBJ1-5, with D unclear. This CDR3 spans 12 amino acids. V was cut by 2 bases and J by 4 bases, with 3 bases left in between. CDR3 in amino acids: CASSLPNQPQHF. CDR3 nucleotides: TGTGCCAGCAGTTTACCGAATCAGCCCCAGCATTTT.

The V and J genes are TRBV15 and TRBJ2-2, with D maybe TRBD1 (6 bases). From germline, CDR1 is LNHNV and CDR2 YYDKDF (reference sequence). V shed 4 bases and J shed 4 bases, with 16 bases lying between them. The CDR3 covers 16 residues. For the CDR3, the DNA is TGTGCCACCAGCATTACAGGGTGGCCAGGCACCGGGGAGCTGTTTTTT. Translation: CATSITGWPGTGELFF.